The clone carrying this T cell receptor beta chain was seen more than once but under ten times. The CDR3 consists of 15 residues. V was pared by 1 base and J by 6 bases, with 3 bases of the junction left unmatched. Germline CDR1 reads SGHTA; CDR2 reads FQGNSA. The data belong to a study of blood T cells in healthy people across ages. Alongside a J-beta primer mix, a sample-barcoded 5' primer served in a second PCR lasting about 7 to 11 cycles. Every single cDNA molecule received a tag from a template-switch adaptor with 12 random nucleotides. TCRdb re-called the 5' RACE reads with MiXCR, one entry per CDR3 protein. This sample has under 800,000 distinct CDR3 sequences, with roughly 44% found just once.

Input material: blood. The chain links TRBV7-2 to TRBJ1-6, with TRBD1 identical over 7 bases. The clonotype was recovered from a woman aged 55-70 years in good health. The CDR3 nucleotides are TGTGCCAGCAGCTTAGTACAGGGGCCTAATTCACCCCTCCACTTT. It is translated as CASSLVQGPNSPLHF.